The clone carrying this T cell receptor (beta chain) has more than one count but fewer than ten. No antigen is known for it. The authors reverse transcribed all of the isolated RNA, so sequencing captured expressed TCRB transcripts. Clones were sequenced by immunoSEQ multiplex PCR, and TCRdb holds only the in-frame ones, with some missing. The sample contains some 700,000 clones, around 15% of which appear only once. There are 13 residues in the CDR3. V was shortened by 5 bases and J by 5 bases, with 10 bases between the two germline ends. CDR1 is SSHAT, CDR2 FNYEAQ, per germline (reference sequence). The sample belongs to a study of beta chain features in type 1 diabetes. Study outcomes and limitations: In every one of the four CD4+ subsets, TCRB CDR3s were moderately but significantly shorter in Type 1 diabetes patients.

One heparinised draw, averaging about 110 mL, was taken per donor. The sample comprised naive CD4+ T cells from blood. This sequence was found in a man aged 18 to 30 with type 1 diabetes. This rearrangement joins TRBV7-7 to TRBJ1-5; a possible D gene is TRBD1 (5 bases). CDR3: CASSTDIDQPQHF. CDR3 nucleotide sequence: TGTGCCAGCAGCACGGACATAGATCAGCCCCAGCATTTT.